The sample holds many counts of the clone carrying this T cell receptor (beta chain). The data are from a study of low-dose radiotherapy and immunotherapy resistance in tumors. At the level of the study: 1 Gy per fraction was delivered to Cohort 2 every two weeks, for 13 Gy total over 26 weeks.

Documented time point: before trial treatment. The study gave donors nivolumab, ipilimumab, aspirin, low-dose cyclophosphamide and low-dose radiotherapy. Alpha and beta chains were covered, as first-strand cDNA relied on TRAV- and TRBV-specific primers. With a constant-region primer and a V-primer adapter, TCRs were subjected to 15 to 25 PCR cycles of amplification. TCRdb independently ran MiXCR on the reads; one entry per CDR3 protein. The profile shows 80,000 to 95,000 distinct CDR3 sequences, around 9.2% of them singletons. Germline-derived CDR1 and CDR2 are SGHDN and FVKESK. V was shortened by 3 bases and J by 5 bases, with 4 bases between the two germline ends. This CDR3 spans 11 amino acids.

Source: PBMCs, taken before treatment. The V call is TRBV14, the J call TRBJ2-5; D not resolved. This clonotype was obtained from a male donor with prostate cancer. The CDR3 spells CASSHTETQYF. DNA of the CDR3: TGTGCCAGCAGCCACACGGAGACCCAGTACTTC.